Following are 10 T cell receptor beta chains from one sample sequenced in a study of T cells in Graves' hyperthyroidism and ophthalmopathy. TCR beta CDR3 regions were amplified from RNA. The primer set for the first-round RT-PCR of the TCR CDR3 was HTBI. Each CDR3 protein gets one entry after TCRdb re-called the multiplex PCR reads with MiXCR. The table has a few hundred thousand distinct CDR3 sequences, approximately 15% seen once. Material for sequencing was blood. These receptors originate from a woman between 40 and 55 years old with Graves' ophthalmopathy.

This clonotype was recorded a few times. The chain links TRBV10-1 to TRBJ2-3; TRBD1 might be the D (7 bases). Germline CDR1 WNHNN, CDR2 SYGVQD (reference sequence). V was cut by 6 bases and J by 8 bases, with 21 bases left in between. This CDR3 region has 15 residues. CDR3 loop: CASSRGGLAEGTQYF. The DNA of the CDR3 is TGCGCCAGCAGCAGAGGGGGCTTAGCGGAGGGTACGCAGTATTTT.

This clonotype was seen more than once but under ten times. This rearrangement joins TRBV14 to TRBJ2-1; 11 nucleotides line up with TRBD2. CDR3 length: 15 residues. Germline trimming cut 5 bases from V and 6 bases from J; bases unmatched to any gene: 6. The germline V gene has CDR1 SGHDN and CDR2 FVKESK. The CDR3 bases are TGTGCCAGCAGCTATAGCGGGAGGGTCCCCAATGAGCAGTTCTTC. Residues: CASSYSGRVPNEQFF. Full variable domain (missing parts from reference TRBV14 and TRBJ2-1): EAGVTQFPSHSVIEKGQTVTLRCDPISGHDNLYWYRRVMGKEIKFLLHFVKESKQDESGMPNNRFLAERTGGTYSTLKVQPAELEDSGVYFCASSYSGRVPNEQFFGPGTRLTVL.

The chain is built from TRBV7-9 and TRBJ1-2, with D tentatively TRBD1 (5 bases). The CDR3 sequence is 12 residues long. Germline V gene lookup returns CDR1 SEHNR and CDR2 FQNEAQ (reference sequence). Trimming left V 6 bases short and J 3 bases short, with 8 bases between. CDR3 loop: CASSPRDYGYTF. For the CDR3, the DNA is TGTGCCAGCAGTCCCAGGGACTATGGCTACACCTTC.

This clonotype was seen only a few times. The J gene is TRBJ2-6, the V gene TRBV3-1; 9 bases match TRBD1. With V trimmed by 4 bases and J by 3 bases, 19 bases remained unmatched. Germline CDR1 is LGHDT and CDR2 is YNNKEL (reference sequence). CDR3 length equals 21 residues. In DNA form, the CDR3 reads TGTGCCAGCAGCCTATACTTCGGACAGGGGACGTCTCCAGGTGGGGCCAACGTCCTGACTTTC. Its protein is CASSLYFGQGTSPGGANVLTF.

The chain is built from TRBV24-1 and TRBJ1-1; weak D call: TRBD1 (6 bases). The CDR3 loop spans 15 amino acids. Germline V CDR1 and CDR2: KGHDR, SFDVKD. The germline V and J ends were trimmed by 7 bases and 3 bases, with 17 bases remaining between them. The CDR3 loop is CATRGGRPGDTEAFF. CDR3 nucleotides: TGTGCCACCAGGGGGGGCCGACCGGGGGACACTGAAGCTTTCTTT.

This clonotype was seen many times. The chain has TRBV30 and TRBJ2-7; perhaps TRBD1 as D (6 bases). Germline assignment: CDR1 GTSNPN and CDR2 SVGIG (reference sequence). CDR3 size: 13 residues. Trimming left V 5 bases short and J 6 bases short, with 17 bases between. The CDR3 nucleotides read TGTGCCTGGCGTTGGCAGGGGAGAGGCGAGCAGTACTTC. Translation gives CAWRWQGRGEQYF.

The chain couples TRBV9 to TRBJ1-1; maybe TRBD1 (5 bases). The germline V gene has CDR1 SGDLS and CDR2 YYNGEE. The CDR3 covers 14 residues. The CDR3, as DNA: TGTGCTAGTGGGAAGACAGACATGAACACTGAAGCTTTCTTT. Translation gives CASGKTDMNTEAFF. Looking up the rest from reference TRBV9 and TRBJ1-1 gives the full variable domain: DSGVTQTPKHLITATGQRVTLRCSPRSGDLSVYWYQQSLDQGLQFLIQYYNGEERAKGNILERFSAQQFPDLHSELNLSSLELGDSALYFCASGKTDMNTEAFFGQGTRLTVV.

This chain joins TRBV5-1 and TRBJ2-1, with 7 bases aligning to TRBD2. This CDR3 has 13 amino acids. The trim removed 4 bases at V and 7 bases at J, leaving 5 bases unmatched. In germline, CDR1 is SGHRS, CDR2 YFSETQ. The CDR3 nucleotides read TGCGCCAGCAGCGGGCCCGGGGGGAATGAGCAGTTCTTC. Translated, it gives CASSGPGGNEQFF.

This clonotype was found many times. The CDR3 loop is CASSPLVQDNEQFF. The CDR3 bases are TGTGCCAGCTCACCATTGGTCCAAGACAATGAGCAGTTCTTC. This chain links TRBV18 with TRBJ2-1; no reliable D call. CDR3 size: 14 residues. CDR1 and CDR2 from the germline V gene are KGHSH and LQKENI. V was trimmed by 2 bases and J by 5 bases, leaving 10 bases between them.

This clonotype came up many times. This CDR3 reads CSATSGRAPREQYF. The CDR3, as DNA: TGCAGTGCTACCAGCGGGAGGGCCCCTCGGGAGCAGTACTTC. The rearrangement joins TRBV20-1 to TRBJ2-7; TRBD2 agrees at 10 bases. CDR3 length equals 14 residues. CDR1 DFQATT and CDR2 SNEGSKA come from the germline V gene (reference sequence). V lost 4 bases, J lost 7 bases, and 10 bases stayed unmatched.